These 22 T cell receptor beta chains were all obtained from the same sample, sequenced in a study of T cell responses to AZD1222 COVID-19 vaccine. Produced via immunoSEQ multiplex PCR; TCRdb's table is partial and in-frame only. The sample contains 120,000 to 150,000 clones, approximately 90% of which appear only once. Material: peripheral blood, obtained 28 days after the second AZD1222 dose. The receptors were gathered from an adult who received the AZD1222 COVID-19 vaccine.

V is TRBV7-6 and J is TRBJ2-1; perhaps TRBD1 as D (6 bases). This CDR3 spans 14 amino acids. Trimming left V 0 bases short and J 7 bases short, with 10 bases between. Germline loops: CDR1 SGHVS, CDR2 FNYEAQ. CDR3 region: CASSLAAGVNEQFF. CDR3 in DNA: TGTGCCAGCAGCTTAGCGGCAGGGGTGAATGAGCAGTTCTTC. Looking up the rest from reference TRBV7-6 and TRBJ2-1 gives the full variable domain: GAGVSQSPRYKVTKRGQDVALRCDPISGHVSLYWYRQALGQGPEFLTYFNYEAQQDKSGLPNDRFSAERPEGSISTLTIQRTEQRDSAMYRCASSLAAGVNEQFFGPGTRLTVL.

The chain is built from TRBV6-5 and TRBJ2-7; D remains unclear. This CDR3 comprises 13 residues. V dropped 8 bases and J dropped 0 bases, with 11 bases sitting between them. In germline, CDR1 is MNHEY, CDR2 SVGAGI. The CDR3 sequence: CASGLGSSYEQYF. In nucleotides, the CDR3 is TGTGCCAGCGGCTTGGGGTCCTCCTACGAGCAGTACTTC.

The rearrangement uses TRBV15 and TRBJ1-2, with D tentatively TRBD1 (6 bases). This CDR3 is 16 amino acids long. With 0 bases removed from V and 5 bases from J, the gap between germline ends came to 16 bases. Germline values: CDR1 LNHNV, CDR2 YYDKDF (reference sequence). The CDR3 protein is CATSRDRTGQPYGYTF. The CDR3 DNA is TGTGCCACCAGCAGAGATCGCACGGGACAACCTTATGGCTACACCTTC.

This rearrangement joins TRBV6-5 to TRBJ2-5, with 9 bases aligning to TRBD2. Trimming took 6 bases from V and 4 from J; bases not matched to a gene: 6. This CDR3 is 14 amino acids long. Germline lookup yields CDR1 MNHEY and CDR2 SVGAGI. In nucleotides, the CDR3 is TGTGCCAGCAGCCGCTTAGCGGGAGCAGAGACCCAGTACTTC. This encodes CASSRLAGAETQYF.

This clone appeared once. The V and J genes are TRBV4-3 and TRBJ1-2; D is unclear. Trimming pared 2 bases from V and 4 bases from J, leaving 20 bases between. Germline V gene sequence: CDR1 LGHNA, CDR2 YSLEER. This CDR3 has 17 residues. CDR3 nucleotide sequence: TGCGCCAGCAGCCAAATGATGGAAACGAACAGACCCTATGGCTACACCTTC. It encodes CASSQMMETNRPYGYTF.

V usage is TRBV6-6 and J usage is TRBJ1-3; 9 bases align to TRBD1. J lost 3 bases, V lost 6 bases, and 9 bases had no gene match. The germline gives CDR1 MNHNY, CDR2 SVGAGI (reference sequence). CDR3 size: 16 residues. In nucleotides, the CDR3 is TGTGCCAGCAGCCAAGCAAGGGACAGGGTTGGAAACACCATATATTTT. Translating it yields CASSQARDRVGNTIYF.

The CDR3 loop reads CASSVSVNTGELFF. In nucleotides, the CDR3 is TGTGCCAGCAGCGTATCAGTGAACACCGGGGAGCTGTTTTTT. The chain recombines TRBV9 with TRBJ2-2; D is ambiguous. This CDR3 is built from 14 residues. The germline V gene has CDR1 SGDLS and CDR2 YYNGEE. Trimming took 1 base from V and 1 from J, leaving 5 bases between them.

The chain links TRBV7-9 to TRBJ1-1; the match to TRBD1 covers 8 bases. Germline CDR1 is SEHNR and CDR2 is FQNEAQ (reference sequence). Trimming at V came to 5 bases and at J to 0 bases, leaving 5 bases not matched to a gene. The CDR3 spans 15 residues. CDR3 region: CASSETGGLNTEAFF. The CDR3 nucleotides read TGTGCCAGCAGCGAAACAGGGGGTTTGAACACTGAAGCTTTCTTT. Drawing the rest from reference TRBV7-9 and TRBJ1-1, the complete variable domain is DTGVSQNPRHKITKRGQNVTFRCDPISEHNRLYWYRQTLGQGPEFLTYFQNEAQLEKSRLLSDRFSAERPKGSFSTLEIQRTEQGDSAMYLCASSETGGLNTEAFFGQGTRLTVV.

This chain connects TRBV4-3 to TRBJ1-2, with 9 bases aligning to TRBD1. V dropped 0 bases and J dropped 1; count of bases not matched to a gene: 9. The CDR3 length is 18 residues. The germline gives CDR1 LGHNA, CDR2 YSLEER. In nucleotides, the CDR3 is TGCGCCAGCAGCCAAGATCTGTACAGGACAGGGGATAACTATGGCTACACCTTC. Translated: CASSQDLYRTGDNYGYTF.

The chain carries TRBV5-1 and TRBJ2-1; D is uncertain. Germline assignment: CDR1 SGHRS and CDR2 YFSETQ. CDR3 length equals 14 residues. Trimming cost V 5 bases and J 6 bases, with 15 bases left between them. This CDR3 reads CASSFPSRRNEQFF. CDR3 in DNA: TGCGCCAGCAGTTTTCCCAGCCGTCGCAATGAGCAGTTCTTC.

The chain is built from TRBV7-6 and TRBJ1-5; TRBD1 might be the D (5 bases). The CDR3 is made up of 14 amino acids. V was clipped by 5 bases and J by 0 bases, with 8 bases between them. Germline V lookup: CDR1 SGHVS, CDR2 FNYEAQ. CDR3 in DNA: TGTGCCAGCAGCCCAGGGTATAGCAATCAGCCCCAGCATTTT. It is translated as CASSPGYSNQPQHF.

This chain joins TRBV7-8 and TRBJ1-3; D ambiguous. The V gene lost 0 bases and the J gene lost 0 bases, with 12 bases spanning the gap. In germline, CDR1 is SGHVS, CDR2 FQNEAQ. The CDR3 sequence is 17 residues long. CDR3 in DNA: TGTGCCAGCAGCTTAGCGTTGTATGGCAGCTCTGGAAACACCATATATTTT. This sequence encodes CASSLALYGSSGNTIYF.

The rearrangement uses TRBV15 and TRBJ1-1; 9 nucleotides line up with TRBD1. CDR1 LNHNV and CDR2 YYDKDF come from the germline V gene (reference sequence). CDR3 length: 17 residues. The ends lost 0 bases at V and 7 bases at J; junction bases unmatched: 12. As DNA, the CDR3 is TGTGCCACCAGCAGAGATAAGACCGGGACAGGGAGGGTTGAAGCTTTCTTT. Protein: CATSRDKTGTGRVEAFF.

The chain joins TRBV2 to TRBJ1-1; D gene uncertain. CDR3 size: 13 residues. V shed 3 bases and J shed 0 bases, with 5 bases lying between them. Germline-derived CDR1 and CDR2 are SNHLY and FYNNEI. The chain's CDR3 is CASSDPLNTEAFF. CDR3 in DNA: TGTGCCAGCAGTGACCCCCTGAACACTGAAGCTTTCTTT.

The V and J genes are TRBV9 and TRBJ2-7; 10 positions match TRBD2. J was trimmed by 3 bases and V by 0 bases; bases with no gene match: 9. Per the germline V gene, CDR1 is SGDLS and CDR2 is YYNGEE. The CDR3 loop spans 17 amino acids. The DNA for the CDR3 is TGTGCCAGCAGCGTAGGGGACCCTAGCGGGGGCATCTACGAGCAGTACTTC. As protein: CASSVGDPSGGIYEQYF.

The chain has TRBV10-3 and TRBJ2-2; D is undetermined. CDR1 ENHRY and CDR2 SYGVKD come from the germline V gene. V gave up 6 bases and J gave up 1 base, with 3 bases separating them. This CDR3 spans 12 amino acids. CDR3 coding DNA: TGTGCCATCAGGATGAACACCGGGGAGCTGTTTTTT. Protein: CAIRMNTGELFF.

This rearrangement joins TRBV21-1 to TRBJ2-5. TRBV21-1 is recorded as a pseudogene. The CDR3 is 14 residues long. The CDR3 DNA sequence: TGTGCCAGCAGCTCCCCCGGGGGCAAAGAGACCCAGTACTTC. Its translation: CASSSPGGKETQYF.

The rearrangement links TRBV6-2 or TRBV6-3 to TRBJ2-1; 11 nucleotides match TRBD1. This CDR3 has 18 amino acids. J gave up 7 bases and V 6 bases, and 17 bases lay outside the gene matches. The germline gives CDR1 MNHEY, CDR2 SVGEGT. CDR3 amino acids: CASSLPLSADRGRNEQFF. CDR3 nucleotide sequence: TGTGCCAGCAGCCTCCCATTATCGGCGGACAGGGGGCGGAATGAGCAGTTCTTC.

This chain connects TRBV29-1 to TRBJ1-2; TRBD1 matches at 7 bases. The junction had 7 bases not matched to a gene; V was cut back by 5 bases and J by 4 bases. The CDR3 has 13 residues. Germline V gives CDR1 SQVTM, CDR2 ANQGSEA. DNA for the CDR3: TGCAGCGTTTCACAGGGGAGGGTCTATGGCTACACCTTC. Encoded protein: CSVSQGRVYGYTF.

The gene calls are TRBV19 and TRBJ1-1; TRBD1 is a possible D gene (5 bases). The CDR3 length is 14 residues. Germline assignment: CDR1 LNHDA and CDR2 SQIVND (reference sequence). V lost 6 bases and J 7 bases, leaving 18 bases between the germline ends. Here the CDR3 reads CASRLVAGRDEAFF. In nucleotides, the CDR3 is TGTGCCAGTAGGTTAGTCGCGGGCAGGGATGAAGCTTTCTTT.

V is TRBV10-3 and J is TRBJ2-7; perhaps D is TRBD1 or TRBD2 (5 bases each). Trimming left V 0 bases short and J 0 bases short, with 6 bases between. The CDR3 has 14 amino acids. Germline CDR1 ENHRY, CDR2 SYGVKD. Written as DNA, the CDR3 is TGTGCCATCAGTGAGTCGGGGACCTCCTACGAGCAGTACTTC. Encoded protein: CAISESGTSYEQYF.

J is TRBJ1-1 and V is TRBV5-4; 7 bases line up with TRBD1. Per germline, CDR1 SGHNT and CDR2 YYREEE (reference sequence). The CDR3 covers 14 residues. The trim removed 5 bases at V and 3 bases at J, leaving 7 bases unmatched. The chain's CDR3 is CASSSRTGDTEAFF. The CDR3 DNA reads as TGTGCCAGCAGTTCCCGGACAGGTGACACTGAAGCTTTCTTT.